The T cell receptor (beta chain) under discussion was sequenced for a study of blood T cell repertoires in COVID-19. Study as a whole: PBMCs, B-cell-depleted T cells, or T cells provided the cDNA or gDNA that made up the material.

This clone has only one observation. Original analysis: It was from reference gene primer amplification that nucleated cell counts were estimated. Produced via immunoSEQ multiplex PCR; TCRdb's table is partial and in-frame only. The V and J calls and clone size are taken from that table; D and trimming were inferred from the DNA. The sample has roughly 180,000 clones; under 85% are singletons. With V trimmed by 4 bases and J by 2 bases, 4 bases remained unmatched. Per the germline V gene, CDR1 is SGDLS and CDR2 is YYNGEE. The CDR3 is 16 residues long. The clonotype originates from a man aged 55 to 70 with active or convalescent COVID-19. The V gene is TRBV9, the J gene TRBJ2-1; 12 nucleotides align to TRBD2. Material: peripheral blood. The CDR3 nucleotides are TGTGCCAGCAGCATCCTAGCGGGAGGGACCTACAATGAGCAGTTCTTC. Its translation: CASSILAGGTYNEQFF.